Below, 23 T cell receptor beta chains from the same sample are listed, as sequenced in a study of shared clonotypes between healthy human individuals. Clones were read by immunoSEQ multiplex PCR, and TCRdb kept only the in-frame ones, dropping some. The profile shows about 2.1 million clones, 93% of them singletons. Naive CD8 isolation took CD45RO-negative cells positively selected for CCR7 and excluded terminally differentiated effector memory CD45RA+ cells. Sequencing was performed on naive CD8+ T cells from PBMCs. All receptors come from a man aged 18 to 29 in good health. Some clones in this sample may be carry-over from other donors' samples.

V is TRBV5-6 and J is TRBJ2-7; the match to TRBD1 covers 8 bases. CDR3 length equals 15 residues. Trimming cost V 0 bases and J 3 bases; bases outside gene matches: 5. Germline V CDR1 and CDR2: SGHDT, YYEEEE. The CDR3 nucleotides are TGTGCCAGCAGCTTGGCCCAGGGGGCGGACTACGAGCAGTACTTC. Its protein is CASSLAQGADYEQYF.

This clone was detected once. Other DNA sequences in the same sample also yield this CDR3. V usage is TRBV5-1 and J usage is TRBJ2-7, with 10 bases fitting TRBD2. The germline gives CDR1 SGHRS, CDR2 YFSETQ. The CDR3 is 16 amino acids. V was clipped by 0 bases and J by 3 bases; unmatched bases: 6. CDR3 sequence reads: CASSLARLAGVYEQYF. DNA of the CDR3: TGCGCCAGCAGCTTGGCCAGGCTAGCGGGAGTCTACGAGCAGTACTTC.

As for this clone: No DNA is shown, since the ends of the CDR3 on it are uncertain; the CDR3 is the one TCRdb lists. The chain has TRBV11-1 and TRBJ2-1; the table's TRBD1 call for D was not verified on the DNA. Germline lookup yields CDR1 SGHAT and CDR2 FQDESV (reference sequence). The CDR3 has 14 amino acids, counting both end residues. The chain's CDR3 is CASTLSDVYNEQFF.

The gene calls are TRBV7-9 and TRBJ2-3, with D possibly matching TRBD1 (5 bases). Looked up from germline, CDR1 is SEHNR and CDR2 is FQNEAQ (reference sequence). V was pared by 2 bases and J by 0 bases, with 12 bases between. The CDR3 extends over 16 amino acids. CDR3 protein: CASSLPDGASTDTQYF. The CDR3 DNA reads as TGTGCCAGCAGCTTACCCGATGGGGCTAGCACAGATACGCAGTATTTT.

This chain connects TRBV29-1 to TRBJ1-1; tentatively, D is TRBD1 (6 bases). The CDR3 contains 14 residues. V gave up 7 bases and J gave up 3 bases, with 18 bases separating them. Germline lookup yields CDR1 SQVTM and CDR2 ANQGSEA. The CDR3: CSGEVGAVDTEAFF. In DNA, the CDR3 is TGCAGCGGGGAAGTGGGGGCCGTCGACACTGAAGCTTTCTTT.

J is TRBJ2-1 and V is TRBV27; TRBD2 agrees at 7 bases. The CDR3 has 12 amino acids. V shed 8 bases, J shed 7 bases, and the junction held 5 bases outside the gene matches. Germline V CDR1 and CDR2: MNHEY, SMNVEV (reference sequence). In DNA, the CDR3 is TGTGCCAGCGGGGACTACCAGAATGAGCAGTTCTTC. Its translation: CASGDYQNEQFF.

The chain joins TRBV7-9 to TRBJ2-4; the D is unclear. The CDR3 covers 16 residues. Germline V CDR1 and CDR2: SEHNR, FQNEAQ (reference sequence). Trimming stripped 5 bases from V and 0 bases from J, with 14 bases between. The CDR3 DNA reads as TGTGCCAGCAGCCTTAACCCCACTCTAGCCAAAAACATTCAGTACTTC. Its protein is CASSLNPTLAKNIQYF.

Note on this clone: Other DNA sequences in the same sample also yield this CDR3. The chain uses TRBV15 and TRBJ2-1, with D hard to call. Germline V gene data show CDR1 as LNHNV and CDR2 as YYDKDF (reference sequence). The CDR3 contains 13 residues. V lost 5 bases to trimming and J lost 0 bases, with 5 bases between them. CDR3 coding DNA: TGTGCCACCAGCCCAGGCTCCTACAATGAGCAGTTCTTC. It is translated as CATSPGSYNEQFF.

A remark on this clone: The same CDR3 is also encoded by other DNA sequences in this sample. The genes are TRBV15 and TRBJ2-3; D call uncertain. Trimming shortened V by 0 bases and J by 6 bases, and 7 bases separated the two germline ends. CDR3 length equals 13 residues. Germline CDR1 LNHNV, CDR2 YYDKDF (reference sequence). This CDR3 is CATSRDRADTQYF. The CDR3, as DNA: TGTGCCACCAGCAGAGATAGGGCCGATACGCAGTATTTT.

As concerns this clone: The same CDR3 is also encoded by other DNA sequences in this sample. DNA for the CDR3: TGTGCCAGCAGCGTAGGGGGGAGTGGACAAGAGACCCAGTACTTC. Amino acids: CASSVGGSGQETQYF. J is TRBJ2-5 and V is TRBV9, with D perhaps being TRBD1 or TRBD2 (5 bases each). V was cut by 0 bases and J by 2 bases, with 11 bases left in between. The CDR3 has 15 residues. Germline V gives CDR1 SGDLS, CDR2 YYNGEE.

This clone was recorded only once. The CDR3 loop reads CASSFWTGEDNEQFF. The CDR3, as DNA: TGTGCCAGCAGTTTCTGGACAGGGGAGGACAATGAGCAGTTCTTC. The V gene is TRBV28, the J gene TRBJ2-1, with 9 bases that match TRBD1. The germline V gene has CDR1 MDHEN and CDR2 SYDVKM. The ends lost 3 bases at V and 5 bases at J; junction bases unmatched: 5. This CDR3 comprises 15 residues.

This rearrangement joins TRBV15 to TRBJ1-2, with TRBD1 matching 7 bases. There are 15 residues in the CDR3. Germline lookup yields CDR1 LNHNV and CDR2 YYDKDF (reference sequence). Unmatched junction bases numbered 10, after V lost 5 bases and J lost 4 bases. CDR3 protein: CATSYGGGAIYGYTF. For the CDR3, the DNA is TGTGCCACCAGCTATGGAGGGGGCGCGATCTATGGCTACACCTTC.

The rearrangement uses TRBV6-1 and TRBJ1-2; unclear D gene. This CDR3 comprises 15 residues. CDR1 is MNHNS and CDR2 is SASEGT in the germline V gene. Deletions cut 2 bases from V and 6 bases from J, with 16 bases between. The CDR3 reads CASSENVWSPNGYTF. The CDR3 DNA reads TGTGCCAGCAGTGAAAATGTATGGAGTCCAAATGGCTACACCTTC.

In its sample, this clone was seen once. The V call is TRBV9, the J call TRBJ1-1, with TRBD1 identical over 7 bases. The junction had 6 bases not matched to a gene; V was cut back by 3 bases and J by 4 bases. The CDR3 has 14 amino acids. CDR1 is SGDLS, CDR2 YYNGEE, per germline. CDR3 DNA sequence: TGTGCCAGCAGCGATCGGACAGGAGGCACTGAAGCTTTCTTT. As protein: CASSDRTGGTEAFF. The full variable domain, in which reference TRBV9 and TRBJ1-1 provide the parts outside the CDR3, is DSGVTQTPKHLITATGQRVTLRCSPRSGDLSVYWYQQSLDQGLQFLIQYYNGEERAKGNILERFSAQQFPDLHSELNLSSLELGDSALYFCASSDRTGGTEAFFGQGTRLTVV.

The chain carries TRBV2 and TRBJ2-3; D is undetermined. V was clipped by 2 bases and J by 0 bases, with 9 bases between them. CDR3 length: 15 residues. Germline V lookup: CDR1 SNHLY, CDR2 FYNNEI. CDR3 nucleotides: TGTGCCAGCAGTGAAACTGGAACTAGCACAGATACGCAGTATTTT. Its protein is CASSETGTSTDTQYF.

This chain links TRBV5-8 with TRBJ2-2; TRBD1 or TRBD2 may be the D gene (5 bases each). V was shortened by 3 bases and J by 1 base, with 13 bases between the two germline ends. The germline V gene encodes CDR1 SGHTS and CDR2 YDEGEE. The CDR3 consists of 16 residues. CDR3: CASSWVGGRNTGELFF. For the CDR3, the DNA is TGTGCCAGCAGCTGGGTTGGGGGTAGGAACACCGGGGAGCTGTTTTTT.

The chain combines TRBV7-8 with TRBJ1-1, with TRBD1 as a possible D gene (6 bases). Germline CDR1 and CDR2: SGHVS and FQNEAQ. Trimming left V 4 bases short and J 0 bases short, with 9 bases between. This CDR3 region has 14 residues. The CDR3 bases are TGTGCCAGCAGCTGGACAGAGATGAACACTGAAGCTTTCTTT. This gives the protein CASSWTEMNTEAFF. The entire variable domain, with the rest obtained from reference TRBV7-8 and TRBJ1-1, is as follows: GAGVSQSPRYKVAKRGQDVALRCDPISGHVSLFWYQQALGQGPEFLTYFQNEAQLDKSGLPSDRFFAERPEGSVSTLKIQRTQQEDSAVYLCASSWTEMNTEAFFGQGTRLTVV.

In regard to this clone: At the DNA level, this CDR3 is encoded by other sequences in the same sample as well. The J gene is TRBJ2-5, the V gene TRBV28; 7 bases fit TRBD1. There are 14 residues in the CDR3. CDR1 is MDHEN and CDR2 is SYDVKM in the germline V gene. V dropped 2 bases and J dropped 5; count of bases not matched to a gene: 5. Written as DNA, the CDR3 is TGTGCCAGCAGTTTAGGCCAGGGGGAGGAGACCCAGTACTTC. Protein: CASSLGQGEETQYF.

The chain employs TRBV6-5 and TRBJ2-7; 9 nucleotides match TRBD1. V shed 1 base and J 5 bases; nucleotides not matched to a gene: 3. The germline V gene encodes CDR1 MNHEY and CDR2 SVGAGI. The CDR3 is 14 amino acids. The CDR3 region has the DNA TGTGCCAGCAGTTACTTACAGGGGGCTGACGAGCAGTACTTC. Translating gives CASSYLQGADEQYF.

This clone was recorded only once. For the CDR3, the DNA is TGTGCCAGCAGCGCCCATGACACCGAGCAGTACTTC. Protein product: CASSAHDTEQYF. The chain has TRBV7-2 and TRBJ2-7, with unresolved D. The germline V gene has CDR1 SGHTA and CDR2 FQGNSA. V was pared by 5 bases and J by 6 bases, with 11 bases between. The CDR3 consists of 12 residues.

The genes are TRBV5-5 and TRBJ2-7; D is ambiguous. V was clipped by 0 bases and J by 3 bases, with 19 bases between them. CDR3 size: 17 residues. Germline CDR1 and CDR2: SGHKS and YYEKEE (reference sequence). This CDR3 reads CASSLAQPQLLHYEQYF. The CDR3, as DNA: TGTGCCAGCAGCTTGGCCCAACCCCAACTACTACACTACGAGCAGTACTTC.

The chain joins TRBV9 to TRBJ2-1, with D possibly being TRBD1 or TRBD2 (5 bases each). V was shortened by 2 bases and J by 3 bases, with 18 bases between the two germline ends. The CDR3 covers 17 residues. CDR1 SGDLS and CDR2 YYNGEE come from the germline V gene. The CDR3 DNA reads TGTGCCAGCAGCGTTCCGGAGGCACAGGTAAACTACAATGAGCAGTTCTTC. This gives the protein CASSVPEAQVNYNEQFF.

The V call is TRBV30, the J call TRBJ2-7; 9 bases line up with TRBD1. The CDR3 sequence is 14 residues long. In germline, CDR1 is GTSNPN, CDR2 SVGIG (reference sequence). V was clipped by 1 base and J by 2 bases; unmatched bases: 3. The DNA for the CDR3 is TGTGCCTGGAGTGGACAGGGGGAGGCCTACGAGCAGTACTTC. Amino acid sequence: CAWSGQGEAYEQYF.